This entry describes one T cell receptor (beta chain). This CDR3 has 16 amino acids. Trimming shortened V by 1 base and J by 10 bases, and 19 bases separated the two germline ends. Germline CDR1 reads MGHRA; CDR2 reads YSYEKL. This table comes from immunoSEQ multiplex PCR, and its TCRdb copy is limited to in-frame clones, with some not included. Of roughly 97,000 clones listed, 70% to 85% are singletons. This entry comes from a study of blood T cell repertoires in COVID-19. Study-wide context: From the United States, Italy and Spain came samples of acute and convalescent COVID-19.

The J gene is TRBJ1-4, the V gene TRBV4-1, with D perhaps TRBD1 (5 bases). The sequencing input was peripheral blood. The receptor was derived from a woman at least 80 years old with active or convalescent COVID-19. Here the CDR3 DNA reads TGCGCCAGCAGCCAAGCTTGGGGGGGGTCCGAAGGAAAACTGTTTTTT. Encoded protein: CASSQAWGGSEGKLFF.